This is a list of T cell receptor beta chains from one sample in a study of cytomegalovirus exposure and HLA in healthy donors. Profiled with immunoSEQ multiplex PCR; TCRdb holds only in-frame clones, not every one. This table has 98,000 or so clones, about 76% appearing once. The sample comprised PBMCs. The receptors stem from a human donor in good health. Each CDR3 is given with its conserved first and last residue.

J: TRBJ1-2; V: TRBV29-1; CDR3: CSDRGSAFYGYTF
J: TRBJ2-2; V: TRBV27; CDR3: CASSLSWASGYTGELFF
J: TRBJ2-4; V: TRBV25-1; CDR3: CASSDRPGNIQYF
J: TRBJ1-1; V: TRBV7-2; CDR3: CASSQGRQGHTEAFF
J: TRBJ2-5; V: TRBV30; CDR3: CACRRDRGQETQYF
J: TRBJ2-3; V: TRBV29-1; CDR3: CSGTGTGGTNTQYF
J: TRBJ2-7; V: TRBV27; CDR3: CASSFSLAGSNEQYF
J: TRBJ1-2; V: TRBV6-1; CDR3: CASNAAIYGYTF
J: -; V: TRBV13; CDR3: CASSLVAGGEQYF
J: TRBJ2-1; V: TRBV7-2; CDR3: CASSLGGVRRGGEQFF
J: TRBJ2-5; V: TRBV5-1; CDR3: CASSRTSNREETQYF
J: TRBJ1-2; V: TRBV25-1; CDR3: CASRAGLNYGYTF
J: TRBJ2-2; V: TRBV4-2; CDR3: CASSQEGQGVLDTGELFF
J: TRBJ2-1; V: TRBV7-2; CDR3: CASSFTAGGGNEQFF
J: TRBJ2-7; V: TRBV18; CDR3: CASSPRTGSYEQYF
J: TRBJ1-2; V: TRBV5-6; CDR3: CASSSSGVFGYGYTF
J: TRBJ2-7; V: TRBV27; CDR3: CASSFRVPFLYEQYF
J: TRBJ2-7; V: TRBV18; CDR3: CASSPRPGTGINAEQYF
J: TRBJ2-6; V: TRBV13; CDR3: CASSSLISGANVLTF
J: TRBJ1-3; V: TRBV7-9; CDR3: CASSRQDLSGNTIYF
J: TRBJ2-1; V: TRBV7-8; CDR3: CASRRRGPRNEQFF
J: TRBJ1-1; V: TRBV2; CDR3: CASSADSNTEAFF
J: TRBJ1-1; V: TRBV29-1; CDR3: CSVDNRGQGGFGPVLVTEAFF
J: TRBJ2-7; V: TRBV14; CDR3: CASSQAAGGPIEQYF
J: TRBJ2-7; V: TRBV6-1; CDR3: CASTPLAGSYEQYF
J: TRBJ1-2; V: TRBV4-1; CDR3: CASSHNRDRVDYGYTF
J: TRBJ1-1; V: TRBV5-1; CDR3: CASSRDIPNTEAFF
J: TRBJ2-5; V: TRBV27; CDR3: CASRESSGAPTQYF